This TCR beta chain was obtained from a study of blood T cell repertoires in COVID-19. Study details: Donors in the United States, Italy and Spain gave samples during acute or convalescent COVID-19. Sources were T cells, B-cell-depleted T cells, or PBMCs; the material itself was cDNA or gDNA.

In the authors' methods: It was from reference gene primer amplification that nucleated cell counts were estimated. Sequencing was performed with immunoSEQ multiplex PCR; in TCRdb, only in-frame clones are kept and a portion is missing. V and J calls and clone size are as listed in that table; D and trimming were resolved from the DNA. Among 450,000 to 500,000 clones listed, approximately 85% were seen once. Germline V gives CDR1 KGHSH, CDR2 LQKENI. The CDR3 consists of 14 residues. V was pared by 6 bases and J by 3 bases, with 8 bases of the junction left unmatched. The sample taken for sequencing was peripheral blood. This receptor was identified in a human donor in a cohort sampled during active COVID-19. J is TRBJ2-7 and V is TRBV18; TRBD2 aligns across 7 bases. CDR3 sequence reads: CASSTSVTRYEQYF. CDR3 sequence (DNA): TGTGCCAGCTCTACTAGCGTGACGCGCTACGAGCAGTACTTC. The full variable domain, completed using reference TRBV18 and TRBJ2-7, is NAGVMQNPRHLVRRRGQEARLRCSPMKGHSHVYWYRQLPEEGLKFMVYLQKENIIDESGMPKERFSAEFPKEGPSILRIQQVVRGDSAAYFCASSTSVTRYEQYFGPGTRLTVT.